Presented here are 29 T cell receptor beta chains from one specimen sequenced in a study of T cell repertoires in cytomegalovirus infection. Via MiXCR, TCRdb re-called the reads, giving one row per CDR3 protein. This table has about 600,000 distinct CDR3 sequences, about 24% appearing once. The material sequenced was CD8+ T cells from PBMCs. All receptors derive from a human donor in good health (CMV status not recorded). Some clones in this sample may be carry-over from other donors' samples.

This clonotype was seen repeatedly, ten times or more. The rearrangement links TRBV7-8 to TRBJ2-1; tentatively, D is TRBD2 (5 bases). V lost 1 base and J 10 bases, leaving 8 bases between the germline ends. CDR3 length: 12 amino acids. CDR1 and CDR2 (germline): SGHVS, FQNEAQ. CDR3 sequence reads: CASSLVSGEQFF. As DNA, the CDR3 is TGTGCCAGCAGCTTAGTGTCGGGAGAGCAGTTCTTC. The complete variable domain, with remaining parts taken from reference TRBV7-8 and TRBJ2-1, reads GAGVSQSPRYKVAKRGQDVALRCDPISGHVSLFWYQQALGQGPEFLTYFQNEAQLDKSGLPSDRFFAERPEGSVSTLKIQRTQQEDSAVYLCASSLVSGEQFFGPGTRLTVL.

This clonotype has just a few counts. The chain uses TRBV5-1 and TRBJ2-3; possible D gene TRBD1, 5 bases. V gave up 0 bases and J gave up 3 bases, with 8 bases separating them. Germline V CDR1 and CDR2: SGHRS, YFSETQ. This CDR3 contains 14 residues. The CDR3 protein is CASSLGKGTDTQYF. The CDR3 nucleotides are TGCGCCAGCAGCTTGGGTAAGGGGACAGATACGCAGTATTTT.

This clonotype appeared many times. In DNA form, the CDR3 reads TGTGCGACTTGGACGGGACTAGCGGGAACAGATACGCAGTATTTT. Its protein is CATWTGLAGTDTQYF. The rearrangement links TRBV28 to TRBJ2-3; 13 bases match TRBD2. CDR1 is MDHEN and CDR2 is SYDVKM in the germline V gene. The CDR3 sequence is 15 residues long.

There are a few counts of this clonotype. The chain employs TRBV7-9 and TRBJ2-1; either TRBD1 or TRBD2 may supply D (5 bases each). The CDR3 length is 15 residues. V was shortened by 5 bases and J by 0 bases, with 11 bases between the two germline ends. Germline-derived CDR1 and CDR2 are SEHNR and FQNEAQ (reference sequence). CDR3 nucleotides: TGTGCCAGCAGCATGGGACCTGGCTCCTACAATGAGCAGTTCTTC. It codes for CASSMGPGSYNEQFF.

This clonotype was counted a few times. The chain combines TRBV6-2 or TRBV6-3 with TRBJ2-5; TRBD1 matches 9 bases. V was pared by 8 bases and J by 1 base, with 8 bases of the junction left unmatched. The germline gives CDR1 MNHEY, CDR2 SVGEGT. The CDR3 spans 15 residues. CDR3 coding DNA: TGTGCCAGCTCGTGGACAGGGGAAGGCCAAGAGACCCAGTACTTC. The encoded protein is CASSWTGEGQETQYF.

This clonotype was counted between two and nine times. V usage is TRBV14 and J usage is TRBJ1-1; 7 bases align to TRBD1. V was clipped by 1 base and J by 7 bases; unmatched bases: 21. Germline values: CDR1 SGHDN, CDR2 FVKESK. The CDR3 covers 19 residues. CDR3 DNA: TGTGCCAGCAGCCAAGGCTTTCAGACAGGGCCTCAGGGACCTTTTGAAGCTTTCTTT. Translated: CASSQGFQTGPQGPFEAFF.

This clonotype appeared a few times. The chain employs TRBV6-2 or TRBV6-3 and TRBJ2-2, with D possibly matching TRBD1 (6 bases). Germline V gives CDR1 MNHEY, CDR2 SVGEGT. The length of the CDR3 is 15 residues. V was clipped by 6 bases and J by 4 bases, with 15 bases between them. The CDR3 here is CASSLDYRVTGELFF. The CDR3 nucleotides read TGTGCCAGCAGCCTAGATTACAGGGTCACCGGGGAGCTGTTTTTT.

Only a few counts were recorded for this clonotype. The chain couples TRBV6-8 to TRBJ1-5, with TRBD1 matching over 8 bases. This CDR3 region has 18 residues. Germline V lookup: CDR1 MNHGY, CDR2 SAAAGT. V shed 6 bases, J shed 0 bases, and the junction held 13 bases outside the gene matches. CDR3: CASRRDRGPRYSNQPQHF. CDR3 DNA sequence: TGTGCCAGCAGGCGCGACAGGGGACCCCGATATAGCAATCAGCCCCAGCATTTT.

The table lists this clonotype with many counts. V is TRBV7-9 and J is TRBJ1-1; D possibly corresponds to TRBD1 (5 bases). CDR3 size: 13 residues. CDR1 is SEHNR, CDR2 FQNEAQ, per germline (reference sequence). V lost 6 bases, J lost 5 bases, and 13 bases lay in between. DNA of the CDR3: TGTGCCAGCAGTCGCGACAGCTGGACTGAAGCTTTCTTT. Protein product: CASSRDSWTEAFF.

This clonotype was picked up a small number of times. The rearrangement links TRBV7-8 to TRBJ2-7; D remains unclear. This CDR3 has 14 amino acids. The germline V gene encodes CDR1 SGHVS and CDR2 FQNEAQ. The CDR3: CVSSSVGFSYEQYV. The CDR3 DNA follows: TGTGTCAGCAGCTCGGTCGGGTTCTCCTACGAGCAGTACGTC.

This chain uses TRBV6-5 with TRBJ2-3; 14 bases map to TRBD2. J lost 7 bases, V lost 5 bases, and 8 bases had no gene match. The CDR3 totals 16 residues. The germline V gene encodes CDR1 MNHEY and CDR2 SVGAGI. CDR3 sequence reads: CASSQRLAGGPHTQYF. For the CDR3, the DNA is TGTGCCAGCAGTCAACGACTAGCGGGGGGGCCGCATACGCAGTATTTT.

The chain employs TRBV25-1 and TRBJ2-1; no reliable D call. The CDR3 has 15 amino acids. Between the trimmed V and J ends, which lost 1 base and 9 bases, there was a span of 16 bases. Germline V gene data show CDR1 as MGHDK and CDR2 as SYGVNS. CDR3 protein: CASSEFFVDQGEQFF. The CDR3 DNA sequence: TGTGCCAGCAGTGAATTTTTCGTGGACCAAGGTGAGCAGTTCTTC.

This clonotype has a count of ten or more. The junction does not match germline at one end; this may be a read error. The V gene is TRBV6-2 or TRBV6-3, the J gene TRBJ2-4; 7 nucleotides line up with TRBD1. In germline, CDR1 is MNHEY, CDR2 SVGEGT. CDR3 size: 19 residues. CDR3 sequence reads: CASSYPTGSNRLAKDIQYF. The CDR3 DNA is TGTGCCAGCAGTTACCCGACAGGGTCCAATCGCTTAGCCAAAGACATTCAGTACTTC.

The chain combines TRBV28 with TRBJ2-3; D is possibly TRBD1 or TRBD2 (5 bases each). Trimming stripped 0 bases from V and 0 bases from J, with 7 bases between. Germline V gives CDR1 MDHEN, CDR2 SYDVKM. This CDR3 region has 15 residues. CDR3 sequence: CASSLWGESTDTQYF. As DNA, the CDR3 is TGTGCCAGCAGTTTATGGGGGGAGAGCACAGATACGCAGTATTTT.

V usage is TRBV7-4 and J usage is TRBJ2-5; no reliable D call. The CDR3 totals 13 residues. Germline values: CDR1 SGHVT, CDR2 SQSDAQ. V shed 5 bases and J shed 4 bases, with 11 bases lying between them. In DNA, the CDR3 is TGTGCCAGCAGCCCCCCCCGGGTAGAGACCCAGTACTTC. Amino acid sequence: CASSPPRVETQYF.

This rearrangement joins TRBV15 to TRBJ1-1; D remains unclear. The germline V gene has CDR1 LNHNV and CDR2 YYDKDF (reference sequence). The V gene lost 0 bases and the J gene lost 0 bases, with 5 bases spanning the gap. The CDR3 sequence is 14 residues long. CDR3 bases: TGTGCCACCAGCAGAGAGGTAATGAACACTGAAGCTTTCTTT. Its translation: CATSREVMNTEAFF.

The table lists this clonotype with many counts. This chain links TRBV6-2 or TRBV6-3 with TRBJ1-1; TRBD1 agrees at 10 bases. Germline CDR1 MNHEY, CDR2 SVGEGT. V was clipped by 5 bases and J by 6 bases; unmatched bases: 18. This CDR3 has 18 residues. This CDR3 reads CASSPTGTGVIDGSEAFF. In DNA, the CDR3 is TGTGCCAGCAGTCCCACCGGGACAGGGGTTATAGATGGCTCTGAAGCTTTCTTT.

The chain couples TRBV7-3 to TRBJ1-1; the D is unclear. Per the germline V gene, CDR1 is SGHTA and CDR2 is FQGTGA. Trimming stripped 1 base from V and 5 bases from J, with 17 bases between. The CDR3 has 16 amino acids. The CDR3 here is CASSLNPGVRGTEAFF. The CDR3 DNA follows: TGTGCCAGCAGCTTAAACCCCGGGGTGCGAGGGACTGAAGCTTTCTTT.

The chain links TRBV2 to TRBJ2-1; D perhaps matches TRBD2 (5 bases). Per germline, CDR1 SNHLY and CDR2 FYNNEI. V lost 8 bases and J 2 bases, leaving 16 bases between the germline ends. The length of the CDR3 is 15 residues. CDR3 DNA: TGTGCCAGCTTGGGGAGCGGTCCTCCCTACAATGAGCAGTTCTTC. It specifies CASLGSGPPYNEQFF.

This clonotype has only a few counts. J is TRBJ2-5 and V is TRBV29-1, with a weak D call TRBD2 (6 bases). V was clipped by 5 bases and J by 3 bases, with 13 bases between them. Germline CDR1 and CDR2: SQVTM and ANQGSEA. This CDR3 region has 13 residues. CDR3 sequence: CSVLEEGKETQYF. The CDR3 DNA reads as TGCAGCGTTCTGGAGGAGGGAAAAGAGACCCAGTACTTC.

With respect to this clonotype: Possible read error: a much larger clone is one base away. Because the CDR3 is missing its conserved closing phenylalanine or tryptophan, this is likely a read error. This sequence joins TRBV7-6 and TRBJ2-5, with D unclear. CDR3 length: 15 amino acids. V lost 1 base, J lost 3 bases, and 12 bases lay in between. CDR1 is SGHVS and CDR2 is FNYEAQ in the germline V gene. The CDR3: CASSLEHPLEETQYS. The CDR3 DNA is TGTGCCAGCAGCTTAGAACACCCCTTGGAAGAGACCCAGTACTCC.

This clonotype has a handful of counts. The chain couples TRBV12-3 or TRBV12-4 to TRBJ1-2, with unresolved D. V was shortened by 4 bases and J by 4 bases, with 16 bases between the two germline ends. This CDR3 region has 15 residues. CDR3 DNA: TGTGCCAGCAGTTCCCTTATAGCGGTCGGCTATGGCTACACCTTC. Residues: CASSSLIAVGYGYTF.

The rearrangement uses TRBV7-6 and TRBJ2-5, with D unclear. This CDR3 comprises 16 residues. Germline assignment: CDR1 SGHVS and CDR2 FNYEAQ. Trimming removed 5 bases at V and 2 bases at J, with 18 bases between. DNA for the CDR3: TGTGCCAGCAGCCTCCTTATCGCTTCTCAACAAGAGACCCAGTACTTC. Translation gives CASSLLIASQQETQYF.

The chain employs TRBV29-1 and TRBJ2-6, with 8 nucleotides matching TRBD1. Germline lookup yields CDR1 SQVTM and CDR2 ANQGSEA. This CDR3 has 14 residues. The J segment lost 2 bases and the V segment lost 7 bases, leaving 4 bases of the junction unmatched. The CDR3 DNA follows: TGCAGCGCTCCGACAGGGGCTGGGGCCAACGTCCTGACTTTC. Its protein is CSAPTGAGANVLTF.

This clonotype came up a few times. The chain carries TRBV11-2 and TRBJ1-1, with D hard to call. Deletions cut 1 base from V and 0 bases from J, with 12 bases between. This CDR3 comprises 16 residues. The germline CDR1 and CDR2 sequences are SGHAT and FQNNGV. The CDR3 bases are TGTGCCAGCAGCTTAGTAGGGCAGACAATGAACACTGAAGCTTTCTTT. Residues: CASSLVGQTMNTEAFF.

This clonotype occurred a few times. The V call is TRBV20-1, the J call TRBJ2-1; possible D gene TRBD1, 5 bases. V was cut by 7 bases and J by 5 bases, with 15 bases left in between. Germline values: CDR1 DFQATT, CDR2 SNEGSKA (reference sequence). CDR3 length: 13 residues. CDR3 DNA: TGCAGTGTTATCGAAGGGGTCCACAATGAGCAGTTCTTC. Residues: CSVIEGVHNEQFF.

Points on this clonotype: This may be a read error, as it is one base from a much larger clone. The CDR3 region has the DNA TGTGTCAGCAGTTCAGCAATGCCCCGCTCCTACGAGCAGTACTTC. Translated: CVSSSAMPRSYEQYF. V is TRBV5-6 and J is TRBJ2-7, with unresolved D. The CDR3 runs 15 residues. Per the germline V gene, CDR1 is SGHDT and CDR2 is YYEEEE.

This clonotype was counted many times. The V and J genes are TRBV6-1 and TRBJ1-1; no reliable D call. This CDR3 spans 14 amino acids. Germline CDR1 MNHNS, CDR2 SASEGT. Between the trimmed V and J ends, which lost 7 bases and 3 bases, there was a span of 15 bases. CDR3 DNA: TGTGCCAGCACCCCTCGGGAGAGGGACACTGAAGCTTTCTTT. Translated, it gives CASTPRERDTEAFF.

This chain joins TRBV29-1 and TRBJ1-2, with a weak D call TRBD1 (6 bases). The CDR3 runs to 13 residues. CDR1 and CDR2 (germline): SQVTM, ANQGSEA. Trimming pared 6 bases from V and 0 bases from J, leaving 11 bases between. CDR3 residues: CSVPNRANYGYTF. The CDR3 DNA reads as TGCAGCGTCCCGAACAGGGCTAACTATGGCTACACCTTC.